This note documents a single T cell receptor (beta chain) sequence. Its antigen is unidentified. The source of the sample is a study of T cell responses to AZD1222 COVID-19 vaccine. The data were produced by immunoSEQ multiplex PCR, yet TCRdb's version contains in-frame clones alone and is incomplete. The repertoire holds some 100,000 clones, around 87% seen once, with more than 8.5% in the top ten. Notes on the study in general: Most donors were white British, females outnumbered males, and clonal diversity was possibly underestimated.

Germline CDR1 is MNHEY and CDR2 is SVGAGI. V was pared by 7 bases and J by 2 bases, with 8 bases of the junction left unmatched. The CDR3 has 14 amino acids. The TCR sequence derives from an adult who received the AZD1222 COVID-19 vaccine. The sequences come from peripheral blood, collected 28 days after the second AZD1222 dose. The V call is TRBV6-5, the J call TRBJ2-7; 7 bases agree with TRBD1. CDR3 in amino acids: CASIWTGEPYEQYF. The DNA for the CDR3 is TGTGCCAGCATATGGACAGGTGAACCCTACGAGCAGTACTTC.